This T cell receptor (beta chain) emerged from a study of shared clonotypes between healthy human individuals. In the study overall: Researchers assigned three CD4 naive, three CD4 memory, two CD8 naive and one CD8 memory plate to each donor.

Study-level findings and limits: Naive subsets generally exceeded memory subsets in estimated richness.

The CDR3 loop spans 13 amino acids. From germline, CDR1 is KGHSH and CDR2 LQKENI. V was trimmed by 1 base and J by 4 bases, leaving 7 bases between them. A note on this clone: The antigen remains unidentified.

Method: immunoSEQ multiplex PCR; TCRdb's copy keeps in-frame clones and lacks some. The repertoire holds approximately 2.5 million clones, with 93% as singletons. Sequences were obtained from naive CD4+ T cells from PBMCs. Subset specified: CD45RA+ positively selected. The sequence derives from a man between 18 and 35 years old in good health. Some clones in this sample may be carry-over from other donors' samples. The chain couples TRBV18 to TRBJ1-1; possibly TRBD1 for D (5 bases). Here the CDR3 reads CASSPRGFTEAFF. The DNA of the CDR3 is TGTGCCAGCTCACCACGGGGGTTCACTGAAGCTTTCTTT.